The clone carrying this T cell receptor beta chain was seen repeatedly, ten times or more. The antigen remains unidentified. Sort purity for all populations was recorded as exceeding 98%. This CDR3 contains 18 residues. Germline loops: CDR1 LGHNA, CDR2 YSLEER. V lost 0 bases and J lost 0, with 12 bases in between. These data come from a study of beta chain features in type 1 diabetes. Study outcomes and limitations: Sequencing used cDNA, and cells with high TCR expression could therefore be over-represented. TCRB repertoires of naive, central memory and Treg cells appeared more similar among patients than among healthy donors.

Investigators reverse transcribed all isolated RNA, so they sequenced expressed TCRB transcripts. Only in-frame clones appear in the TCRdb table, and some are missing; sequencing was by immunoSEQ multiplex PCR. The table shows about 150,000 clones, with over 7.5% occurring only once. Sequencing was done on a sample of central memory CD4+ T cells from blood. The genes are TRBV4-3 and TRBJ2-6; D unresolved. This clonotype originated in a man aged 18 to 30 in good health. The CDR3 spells CASSQESLRSSGANVLTF. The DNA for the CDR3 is TGCGCCAGCAGCCAAGAGTCCTTACGGAGCTCTGGGGCCAACGTCCTGACTTTC.